These T cell receptor beta chains were read from a single sample in a study of blood T cell repertoires in COVID-19. Some clones are missing from TCRdb's copy, which holds only in-frame ones; the method was immunoSEQ multiplex PCR. The table records approximately 70,000 clones, about four fifths of them present only once. The sample consisted of peripheral blood. These TCRs come from a woman aged 60-75 years with acute or convalescent COVID-19. Both conserved end residues are part of each CDR3. The size entry is marked missing in some rows and otherwise reads once, few, many or a size class.

size	V	J	CDR3
-	TRBV27	TRBJ2-5	CASRIGGAGSETQYF
-	TRBV5-6	TRBJ2-1	CASSLGVQGYNEQFF
many	TRBV2	TRBJ2-1	CASSPRTSGGEMFF
-	TRBV5-6	TRBJ1-3	CASSQGATGNTIYF
-	TRBV14	TRBJ2-3	CASSLWGGVDTQYF
-	TRBV11-2	TRBJ1-3	CASSSPPRGNYGNTIYF
few	TRBV5-1	TRBJ2-7	CASSLVLGGAVYF
-	TRBV3-1/TRBV3-2	TRBJ1-5	CASSTGSNPGPQHF
-	TRBV27	TRBJ2-1	CASSLGRNNEQFF
few	TRBV12-5	TRBJ2-2	CASGSPGLAVNTGELFF
-	TRBV3-1/TRBV3-2	TRBJ1-2	CASRGGVLDYGYTF
-	TRBV19	TRBJ1-1	CASRKQGTEAFF
once	TRBV7-8	TRBJ2-3	CASSLMTSGGTDTQYF
-	TRBV5-1	TRBJ2-7	CASSPTQPGGPYEQYF
-	TRBV5-1	TRBJ1-1	CASSFSPMNTEAFF
few	TRBV23-1	TRBJ2-2	CASSQSIAGQENTGELFF
-	TRBV5-3	TRBJ1-5	CAGPRGGNQPQHF
-	TRBV7-9	TRBJ2-1	CASSISGGAPNNEQFF
-	TRBV1	TRBJ2-1	CTSSQTWRGNEQFF
once	TRBV2	TRBJ2-1	CASSPLAGGINNEQFF
-	TRBV7-9	TRBJ1-1	CAGSSGRGSANTEAFF
-	TRBV10-3	TRBJ1-2	CAISDINRQGGYTF
few	TRBV7-9	TRBJ2-6	CASSKQGTTSGANVLTF
-	TRBV3-1/TRBV3-2	TRBJ2-5	CASSETSSRETQYF
once	TRBV11-2	TRBJ1-3	CASSLVPRQGAGNTIYF
-	TRBV5-1	TRBJ2-1	CASSYTSGVYNEQFF
-	TRBV5-5	TRBJ2-3	CASSLQATSPRVSTDTQYF
-	TRBV5-1	TRBJ1-1	CASSQPGRENTEAFF
-	TRBV2	TRBJ1-1	CASSDLGGVTEAFF
once	TRBV6-5	TRBJ2-7	CASSSGLAGFYEQYF
-	TRBV27	TRBJ1-2	CASSYSGNYGYTF
-	TRBV5-1	TRBJ2-3	CASSPGTSKSTDTQYF
-	TRBV7-7	TRBJ2-7	CASSSGPGSTYEQYF
once	TRBV7-6	TRBJ1-5	CASRVGTDGSQPQHF
-	TRBV5-3	TRBJ2-2	CARSLAGRGNIANTGELFF
-	TRBV19	TRBJ1-2	CASTENYGYTF
-	TRBV7-9	TRBJ2-5	CASSPNRVKLQETQYF
-	TRBV29-1	TRBJ2-6	CSVWGQTNNVLTF
few	TRBV27	TRBJ2-7	CASSRPWAGGSYEQYF
-	TRBV18	TRBJ1-2	CASSLDRDHGYTF
-	TRBV7-9	TRBJ2-1	CASSSLLGLAGGNEQFF
-	TRBV6-5	TRBJ1-2	CASSPGGPGYGYTF
-	TRBV2	TRBJ1-6	CASSEGRNNSPLHF
-	TRBV12-1	TRBJ1-1	CASSFIRVEAFF
-	TRBV7-2	TRBJ1-1	CASSLKRQGSGTEAFF
-	TRBV19	TRBJ1-2	CASMGQGRFYGYTF
-	TRBV10-2	TRBJ1-1	CASTVSGYGTEAFF
-	TRBV19	TRBJ1-1	CASSIALAGTEAFF
many	TRBV19	TRBJ1-6	CASSIVQGSVPLHF
-	TRBV6-5	TRBJ1-2	CASSNGLGGPYGYTF
-	TRBV29-1	TRBJ1-1	CSVDRGGTEAFF
-	TRBV5-1	TRBJ2-1	CASSPYGQGVYNEQFF
-	TRBV5-4	TRBJ2-7	CASSPGQLQLLPGEQYF
-	TRBV4-2	TRBJ1-5	CASSPTTGNRQPQHF
few	TRBV7-8	TRBJ1-2	CASSTRLVYGYTF
-	TRBV20-1	TRBJ2-7	CSASDTGTGSYEQYF
-	TRBV10-3	TRBJ2-1	CAIRGAGSSYNEQFF